Listed here are 31 T cell receptor beta chains from one sample, sequenced in a study of cytomegalovirus exposure and HLA in healthy donors. Primers for the PCR totalled 60 Vbeta and 13 Jbeta. Profiling relied on immunoSEQ multiplex PCR, and the TCRdb table lists in-frame clones only, not all of them. The sample contains about 270,000 clones, approximately 90% of which appear only once. The sample comprised PBMCs. These receptors came from a man between 40 and 49 years old in good health and CMV-seropositive.

This chain uses TRBV28 with TRBJ2-1, with 7 nucleotides matching TRBD1. J gave up 4 bases and V 5 bases, and 5 bases lay outside the gene matches. Germline values: CDR1 MDHEN, CDR2 SYDVKM. CDR3 length: 14 amino acids. The CDR3 protein is CASSQGVRYNEQFF. CDR3 DNA sequence: TGTGCCAGCAGTCAGGGGGTGAGGTACAATGAGCAGTTCTTC. The entire variable domain, with the rest obtained from reference TRBV28 and TRBJ2-1, is as follows: DVKVTQSSRYLVKRTGEKVFLECVQDMDHENMFWYRQDPGLGLRLIYFSYDVKMKEKGDIPEGYSVSREKKERFSLILESASTNQTSMYLCASSQGVRYNEQFFGPGTRLTVL.

V is TRBV10-1 and J is TRBJ2-7, with 13 positions matching TRBD2. After removal of 5 bases from V and 7 bases from J, the junction contained 8 bases not matched to a gene. Per the germline V gene, CDR1 is WNHNN and CDR2 is SYGVQD (reference sequence). The CDR3 extends over 15 amino acids. CDR3 bases: TGCGCCAGCAGTTCAGGACTAGCGGGAGCGGGTGAGCAGTACTTC. Translated: CASSSGLAGAGEQYF.

V and J are TRBV15 and TRBJ2-5, with TRBD2 identical over 12 bases. CDR3 size: 14 residues. Looked up from germline, CDR1 is LNHNV and CDR2 is YYDKDF (reference sequence). The junction had 4 bases not matched to a gene; V was cut back by 0 bases and J by 11 bases. The CDR3 DNA sequence: TGTGCCACCAGCAGAGAACTAGCGGGAGGTGAGCAGTACTTC. It yields the protein CATSRELAGGEQYF.

The J gene is TRBJ1-2, the V gene TRBV9; 7 nucleotides match TRBD1. With 4 bases clipped from V and 3 bases from J, the junction kept 15 bases outside the gene matches. The CDR3 is 17 residues long. Germline V gene lookup returns CDR1 SGDLS and CDR2 YYNGEE. The CDR3 region is CASSPRGDANGDYGYTF. Here the CDR3 DNA reads TGTGCCAGCAGCCCCAGGGGGGACGCCAACGGCGACTATGGCTACACCTTC.

This chain uses TRBV29-1 with TRBJ2-7; 9 nucleotides agree with TRBD1. CDR1 and CDR2 (germline): SQVTM, ANQGSEA. After removal of 7 bases from V and 6 bases from J, the junction contained 7 bases not matched to a gene. The CDR3 contains 12 residues. The DNA of the CDR3 is TGCAGCGCGGCCGGGACAGGGATCGAGCAGTACTTC. Its translation: CSAAGTGIEQYF.

V usage is TRBV25-1 and J usage is TRBJ1-5, with no clear D. The CDR3 contains 14 residues. Trimming shortened V by 1 base and J by 2 bases, and 6 bases separated the two germline ends. Germline lookup yields CDR1 MGHDK and CDR2 SYGVNS. The CDR3 bases are TGTGCCAGCAGTGAATTCGAGGGCAATCAGCCCCAGCATTTT. It encodes CASSEFEGNQPQHF.

The gene calls are TRBV28 and TRBJ2-5, with 10 bases aligning to TRBD1. The end of the DNA aligns better with TRBJ2-7, so the J call may be wrong. Germline assignment: CDR1 MDHEN and CDR2 SYDVKM. The CDR3 covers 14 residues. Written as DNA, the CDR3 is TGTGCCAGCAGCTCCGGGACAGGGGCCTACGAGCAGTACTTC. This gives the protein CASSSGTGAYEQYF.

The V gene is TRBV7-6, the J gene TRBJ2-1; TRBD2 matches 8 bases. After removal of 1 base from V and 1 base from J, the junction contained 3 bases not matched to a gene. The germline gives CDR1 SGHVS, CDR2 FNYEAQ. The CDR3 covers 16 residues. The CDR3 here is CASSLVSSGSYNEQFF. DNA for the CDR3: TGTGCCAGCAGCTTAGTGTCTAGCGGGTCCTACAATGAGCAGTTCTTC.

This chain links TRBV9 with TRBJ2-1; 10 positions match TRBD1. Looked up from germline, CDR1 is SGDLS and CDR2 is YYNGEE. The CDR3 length is 15 residues. With V trimmed by 2 bases and J by 8 bases, 7 bases remained unmatched. CDR3 coding DNA: TGTGCCAGCAGCGTGGTTGGGACAGGGGTCGATGAGCAGTTCTTC. This gives the protein CASSVVGTGVDEQFF.

This chain links TRBV29-1 with TRBJ1-2, with TRBD1 matching 9 bases. This CDR3 region has 14 residues. Losses at the gene ends were 4 bases for V and 7 bases for J; bases not matched to a gene: 10. Germline values: CDR1 SQVTM, CDR2 ANQGSEA. The CDR3 bases are TGCAGCGTTGGGGGACAGGGTCTTGGAGGTGGCTACACCTTC. Translating it yields CSVGGQGLGGGYTF.

V is TRBV7-9 and J is TRBJ2-5; 12 bases line up with TRBD2. The CDR3 extends over 17 amino acids. Looked up from germline, CDR1 is SEHNR and CDR2 is FQNEAQ (reference sequence). The trim removed 3 bases at V and 5 bases at J, leaving 10 bases unmatched. CDR3 sequence reads: CASSFFRTSGMMETQYF. The CDR3 DNA reads TGTGCCAGCAGCTTTTTCCGGACTAGCGGGATGATGGAGACCCAGTACTTC.

This chain links TRBV19 with TRBJ1-5, with 7 bases aligning to TRBD1. From germline, CDR1 is LNHDA and CDR2 SQIVND (reference sequence). The junction had 8 bases not matched to a gene; V was cut back by 7 bases and J by 2 bases. The CDR3 contains 15 residues. The CDR3 reads CASMSVQGGNQPQHF. The CDR3 nucleotides read TGTGCCAGTATGAGTGTCCAGGGGGGCAATCAGCCCCAGCATTTT.

This clone was picked up one time. The chain carries TRBV29-1 and TRBJ1-2, with TRBD1 matching over 8 bases. The CDR3 contains 12 residues. The V gene end was trimmed by 3 bases and the J gene end by 8 bases; junction bases not matched to a gene: 5. Germline-derived CDR1 and CDR2 are SQVTM and ANQGSEA. The CDR3 nucleotides are TGCAGCGTTGAGGACAGGGAACGCGGCTACACCTTC. It codes for CSVEDRERGYTF. Using reference TRBV29-1 and TRBJ1-2 for the parts outside the CDR3, the full variable domain is SAVISQKPSRDICQRGTSLTIQCQVDSQVTMMFWYRQQPGQSLTLIATANQGSEATYESGFVIDKFPISRPNLTFSTLTVSNMSPEDSSIYLCSVEDRERGYTFGSGTRLTVV.

The chain has TRBV28 and TRBJ1-2, with 7 bases fitting TRBD1. The CDR3 covers 14 residues. J lost 2 bases, V lost 6 bases, and 6 bases had no gene match. Germline lookup yields CDR1 MDHEN and CDR2 SYDVKM. The CDR3 DNA sequence: TGTGCCAGCAGACAAGGGGGCAGAAACTATGGCTACACCTTC. It translates to CASRQGGRNYGYTF.

The chain couples TRBV2 to TRBJ2-3; the match to TRBD2 covers 7 bases. V was pared by 7 bases and J by 5 bases, with 6 bases of the junction left unmatched. The CDR3 has 13 amino acids. Germline V CDR1 and CDR2: SNHLY, FYNNEI. Written as DNA, the CDR3 is TGTGCCAGCATGGGACTAAGAAAAGATACGCAGTATTTT. It codes for CASMGLRKDTQYF.

The genes are TRBV30 and TRBJ2-7; 7 nucleotides agree with TRBD2. The germline CDR1 and CDR2 sequences are GTSNPN and SVGIG (reference sequence). The junction had 6 bases not matched to a gene; V was cut back by 4 bases and J by 3 bases. This CDR3 is built from 13 residues. Here the CDR3 DNA reads TGTGCCTGGACCCCAGCGGGGTACTACGAGCAGTACTTC. This encodes CAWTPAGYYEQYF.

This clone has only a few counts. This chain connects TRBV5-1 to TRBJ2-7; 8 bases match TRBD2. Trimming took 1 base from V and 2 from J; bases not matched to a gene: 5. This CDR3 spans 15 amino acids. Germline values: CDR1 SGHRS, CDR2 YFSETQ. CDR3 residues: CASSLNAGGTYEQYF. As DNA, the CDR3 is TGCGCCAGCAGCTTGAACGCGGGAGGCACCTACGAGCAGTACTTC.

This clone occurred once. V usage is TRBV7-8 and J usage is TRBJ2-5; 9 positions agree with TRBD1. The CDR3 sequence is 17 residues long. Germline lookup yields CDR1 SGHVS and CDR2 FQNEAQ. Trimming cost V 0 bases and J 4 bases; bases outside gene matches: 9. The CDR3 sequence is CASSLARTGAGRETQYF. CDR3 DNA sequence: TGTGCCAGCAGCTTAGCAAGGACAGGGGCGGGGAGAGAGACCCAGTACTTC.

In DNA, the CDR3 is TGTGCCAGCAGCTTCCGGGGGGGCTATGGCTACACCTTC. It codes for CASSFRGGYGYTF. The genes are TRBV7-9 and TRBJ1-2, with TRBD1 as a possible D gene (5 bases). Germline V gives CDR1 SEHNR, CDR2 FQNEAQ (reference sequence). The CDR3 loop spans 13 amino acids. Trimming removed 3 bases at V and 4 bases at J, with 9 bases between.

V gene TRBV5-1 combines with J gene TRBJ2-7; 7 bases line up with TRBD1. The CDR3 consists of 13 residues. Germline CDR1 is SGHRS and CDR2 is YFSETQ. V gave up 0 bases and J gave up 6 bases; unmatched junction bases: 3. CDR3 in DNA: TGCGCCAGCAGCTTGGGAAGGGGGCGCGAGCAGTACTTC. Translated: CASSLGRGREQYF.

This chain links TRBV19 with TRBJ2-7; 7 positions match TRBD2. Germline values: CDR1 LNHDA, CDR2 SQIVND (reference sequence). The V gene end was trimmed by 4 bases and the J gene end by 2 bases; junction bases not matched to a gene: 5. This CDR3 region has 14 residues. CDR3 DNA: TGTGCCAGTAGTACCGGGAGCGGGGCCTACGAGCAGTACTTC. Translation: CASSTGSGAYEQYF.

In the case of this clone: Given the absence of the conserved phenylalanine or tryptophan at the CDR3 end, a read error is likely. Because the CDR3's place on the DNA is in doubt, the DNA is left out and the CDR3 is given as listed by TCRdb. The gene calls are TRBV6-1 and TRBJ1-5; the table gives TRBD1 as D, unverified against the DNA. Germline CDR1 is MNHNS and CDR2 is SASEGT. 9 amino acids form the CDR3, both terminal residues included. This chain's CDR3 is CASSRDTRR.

This clone has just one count. The rearrangement joins TRBV15 to TRBJ2-3; 7 nucleotides align to TRBD2. J was trimmed by 5 bases and V by 4 bases; bases with no gene match: 15. CDR1 and CDR2 from the germline V gene are LNHNV and YYDKDF (reference sequence). The CDR3 length is 17 residues. The CDR3 loop is CATSTPGGTFRVDTQYF. CDR3 sequence (DNA): TGTGCCACCAGCACCCCCGGGGGGACTTTTCGGGTAGATACGCAGTATTTT.

The rearrangement joins TRBV7-2 to TRBJ2-2, with 8 bases aligning to TRBD2. V lost 5 bases and J lost 3; bases outside the gene matches: 8. Germline V gene sequence: CDR1 SGHTA, CDR2 FQGNSA. The CDR3 extends over 16 amino acids. The CDR3 region is CASSELAGGYTGELFF. In nucleotides, the CDR3 is TGTGCCAGCAGCGAATTGGCGGGAGGTTACACCGGGGAGCTGTTTTTT.

V is TRBV27 and J is TRBJ2-7; 7 bases map to TRBD1. The CDR3 is 16 residues long. Per the germline V gene, CDR1 is MNHEY and CDR2 is SMNVEV (reference sequence). Unmatched junction bases numbered 13, after V lost 4 bases and J lost 4 bases. CDR3 in DNA: TGTGCCAGCAGTTGGCTCACCGGGACAGCAATATACGAGCAGTACTTC. This codes for CASSWLTGTAIYEQYF.

This chain uses TRBV6-5 with TRBJ2-6, with D uncertain. Per the germline V gene, CDR1 is MNHEY and CDR2 is SVGAGI. Trimming took 11 bases from V and 1 from J, leaving 9 bases between them. This CDR3 has 13 residues. This chain's CDR3 is CACRRSGANVLTF. CDR3 in DNA: TGTGCCTGCCGCAGGTCTGGGGCCAACGTCCTGACTTTC.

J is TRBJ1-5 and V is TRBV23-1; D is possibly TRBD1 (6 bases). TRBV23-1 is marked as an open reading frame, function uncertain. Trimming pared 7 bases from V and 4 bases from J, leaving 20 bases between. This CDR3 is 16 amino acids long. The CDR3 nucleotides are TGCGCCAGCAAGCCGTGGGGGGGCAGAGATAATCAGCCCCAGCATTTT. This sequence encodes CASKPWGGRDNQPQHF.

The chain uses TRBV5-4 and TRBJ1-1; no clear D. Trimming cost V 3 bases and J 1 base, with 13 bases left between them. The CDR3 is 15 residues long. Germline V gene data show CDR1 as SGHNT and CDR2 as YYREEE (reference sequence). CDR3 sequence (DNA): TGTGCCAGCAGCTCACCTCTATCAGGGAACACTGAAGCTTTCTTT. Protein product: CASSSPLSGNTEAFF. Full variable domain (outside the CDR3, taken from reference TRBV5-4 and TRBJ1-1): ETGVTQSPTHLIKTRGQQVTLRCSSQSGHNTVSWYQQALGQGPQFIFQYYREEENGRGNFPPRFSGLQFPNYSSELNVNALELDDSALYLCASSSPLSGNTEAFFGQGTRLTVV.

Only one count was recorded for this clone. The chain joins TRBV30 to TRBJ1-2; D unclear. The CDR3 is made up of 12 amino acids. Germline V gives CDR1 GTSNPN, CDR2 SVGIG (reference sequence). V gave up 7 bases and J gave up 4 bases, with 13 bases separating them. CDR3 bases: TGTGCCTTGGAGAGGCTCCCCTATGGCTACACCTTC. Its translation is CALERLPYGYTF.

The chain employs TRBV27 and TRBJ2-7, with 8 positions matching TRBD1. Germline-derived CDR1 and CDR2 are MNHEY and SMNVEV (reference sequence). The trim removed 5 bases at V and 1 base at J, leaving 7 bases unmatched. The CDR3 spans 15 residues. The chain's CDR3 is CASSRGRTGSYEQYF. The CDR3 DNA is TGTGCCAGCAGTAGAGGTCGGACAGGGTCCTACGAGCAGTACTTC.

This clone showed up just once. V is TRBV2 and J is TRBJ1-3; D ambiguous. V shed 1 base and J shed 0 bases, with 7 bases lying between them. CDR1 is SNHLY and CDR2 is FYNNEI in the germline V gene. This CDR3 comprises 15 residues. As DNA, the CDR3 is TGTGCCAGCAGTGAAGGCAGGCGCTCTGGAAACACCATATATTTT. This translates into CASSEGRRSGNTIYF.